This T cell receptor (beta chain) was found in a study of early stage breast cancer tumors. Study conclusions and caveats: Most shared enriched TCRB sequences were commonly generated ones.

Profiled with immunoSEQ multiplex PCR; TCRdb holds only in-frame clones, not every one. The sample consists of approximately 20,000 clones, around 83% of them appearing once. V gave up 3 bases and J gave up 3 bases; unmatched junction bases: 5. Germline V lookup: CDR1 KGHSH, CDR2 LQKENI. CDR3 length: 16 amino acids. Details on this clone: What it binds is unknown.

The chain combines TRBV18 with TRBJ2-3, with 11 positions matching TRBD2. This TCR was sampled from a person aged 70 to 80 with breast cancer. Sequencing was performed on blood. The CDR3, as DNA: TGTGCCAGCTCACCCGAGATAGCGGGGGGGACAGATACGCAGTATTTT. As protein: CASSPEIAGGTDTQYF.